This TCR beta chain was sequenced in a study of Ad26.COV2.S vaccination and SARS-CoV-2 variants (dated by TCRdb to about 2021). Broadly, across the study: Donors in the vaccine arm were drawn from COV1001, a multicentre, randomized, double-blind, placebo-controlled phase I-IIa trial testing Ad26.COV2.S in healthy adults. The TCR-sequenced set comprised about 32 samples: around 20 Ad26.COV2.S vaccine recipients, 5 placebo recipients and 8 SARS-CoV-2 convalescent individuals. TCRbeta repertoire sequencing served as the tool for gauging how specific and how broad the SARS-CoV-2-reactive T cell receptors were following Ad26.COV2.S vaccination. Ad26.COV2.S was administered intramuscularly at a dose of 5x10^10 or 1x10^11 viral particles, either as one shot or as two shots given 56 days apart. Blinding of investigators to trial group allocation was maintained during experiments and outcome assessment. Participants in the trial were split at random into five groups of five each, receiving low-dose or high-dose Ad26.COV2.S once or twice, or else placebo on both occasions. Overall study results and their limits: Substantial breadth of spike-specific CD8+ and CD4+ T cell responses was reported after vaccination. Non-spike TCR breadth was comparable between vaccine and placebo recipients, consistent with the vaccine containing only spike. Spike-specific TCR breadth was higher in Ad26.COV2.S recipients than in placebo recipients (P = 0.0014). According to the authors, total T cell responses may have been underestimated by the TCR breadth and depth analyses. The study was not powered to compare responses between vaccine doses or regimens.

According to the study, the label for this sample's treatment or condition signals: around 19 received Ad26.COV2.S at low or high dose, single or two shots; roughly five received placebo; per-sample allocation not given. For vaccine and placebo recipients, the sequenced repertoires came from samples collected on day 63 after the first injection. Between 29 July and 7 August 2020, Cohort 1b enrolled fewer than 30 adults aged 18-55 years at one site in Boston, USA. As a vaccine, Ad26.COV2.S was a replication-incompetent adenovirus type 26 vector that expressed a prefusion-stabilized SARS-CoV-2 spike protein derived from the original Wuhan strain. This clone occurred once. There is no known antigen for this receptor. Base qualities were left out, and no much larger clone turns up one base away. The germline V gene (reference sequence) provides CDR1 MNHEY and CDR2 SMNVEV. Its CDR3 holds 14 amino acids, cysteine through phenylalanine. The only DNA kept is the CDR3, 42 bases in frame from the first base. Here V drops 3 bases and J drops 10 bases, and the junction holds 9 bases not matched to any gene.

The immunoSEQ Assay was used to sequence TCRbeta CDR3 regions. After extraction, genomic DNA underwent amplification by bias-controlled multiplex PCR, followed by high-throughput sequencing. In the original analysis: Collapsing and filtering of sequences were performed to quantify the absolute abundance of each unique TCRbeta CDR3 region. Usable DNA was measured by amplifying reference genes present in all nucleated cells, and TCRbeta template counts were normalized to that usable DNA to estimate T cell fraction. Repertoire TCRs were annotated as SARS-CoV-2-specific when V gene, CDR3 amino acid sequence and J gene were exactly matched to a known reactive TCR set. The reference SARS-CoV-2 TCR set was derived from MIRA and filtered for enrichment in COVID-19-positive ImmuneCODE repertoires, a step that removed public or cross-reactive TCRs. Drawing on the MIRA antigens, annotated TCRs were analysed further at the level of specific ORF or position within ORF. Breadth was defined as annotated unique rearrangements over total unique productive rearrangements; depth was the summed frequency of those rearrangements. TCR breadth was compared between groups using two-sided Wilcoxon rank-sum tests. TCRdb took this table from immuneACCESS and kept in-frame rearrangements with V and J called. Such tables lack part of the clones; where checked against another copy, unresolved V genes explain under half of the gap, and the rest is unexplained. Clone size and V and J calls were adopted from that table, with D and trimming inferred from the DNA. This sample holds 350,000 to 500,000 clones; 85% to 90% were observed only once. About 2.4% of the sample is in the top ten clones.

The sequencing here drew on peripheral blood, taken in a trial of Ad26.COV2.S vaccine versus placebo. The V and J genes are TRBV27 and TRBJ1-1, with 9 junctional bases fitting TRBD1. The receptor was derived from a person between 18 and 59 years old who received the Ad26.COV2.S COVID-19 vaccine or a placebo. The bases are TGTGCCAGCAGTTTGGAGACAGGGGGTAAGCGAGCTTTCTTT. This is translated as CASSLETGGKRAFF.